The 28 T cell receptor beta chains given below trace back to one sample, sequenced in a study of blood T cell repertoires in COVID-19. The method was immunoSEQ multiplex PCR; TCRdb's version includes in-frame clones alone and lacks a portion of them. The sample has some 150,000 clones, around 83% seen once. Sequences were obtained from PBMCs or T cells enriched from blood (not recorded which). The receptors were gathered from a woman aged 45 to 65 who had been exposed to COVID-19.

The chain uses TRBV7-9 and TRBJ2-5, with TRBD2 matching 11 bases. Per germline, CDR1 SEHNR and CDR2 FQNEAQ (reference sequence). With 4 bases clipped from V and 5 bases from J, the junction kept 6 bases outside the gene matches. This CDR3 contains 15 residues. The CDR3 spells CASSSLAGGLETQYF. CDR3 nucleotide sequence: TGTGCCAGCAGCTCGCTAGCGGGAGGTTTGGAGACCCAGTACTTC.

CDR3 sequence: CASSLEAGFTGTEAFF. CDR3 bases: TGCGCCAGCAGCTTGGAGGCCGGGTTTACGGGCACTGAAGCTTTCTTT. This chain links TRBV5-1 with TRBJ1-1; D is uncertain. This CDR3 is 16 amino acids long. Trimming removed 0 bases at V and 4 bases at J, with 16 bases between. Germline V lookup: CDR1 SGHRS, CDR2 YFSETQ.

The V gene is TRBV6-5, the J gene TRBJ1-2; D is ambiguous. The germline V and J ends were trimmed by 9 bases and 3 bases, with 14 bases remaining between them. CDR1 MNHEY and CDR2 SVGAGI come from the germline V gene. This CDR3 contains 13 residues. The DNA of the CDR3 is TGTGCCAGTAGCGGCGGACGTCACTATGGCTACACCTTC. Translating gives CASSGGRHYGYTF.

This clone was seen a few times. The rearrangement links TRBV13 to TRBJ2-1, with no clear D. CDR1 and CDR2 from the germline V gene are PRHDT and FYEKMQ (reference sequence). The CDR3 consists of 17 residues. Trimming removed 5 bases from V and 4 bases from J, with 21 bases in between. The DNA of the CDR3 is TGTGCCAGCAGCACCCGGCTTCTTTCGCAGGAATACAATGAGCAGTTCTTC. Its translation: CASSTRLLSQEYNEQFF.

The chain is built from TRBV11-2 and TRBJ1-1; possible D gene TRBD1, 6 bases. The CDR3 is 15 amino acids. Per germline, CDR1 SGHAT and CDR2 FQNNGV. The V and J ends lost 1 base and 1 base respectively, with 10 bases between them. The CDR3 DNA sequence: TGTGCCAGCAGCTTAGGAAGGGGGGGGAACACTGAAGCTTTCTTT. This sequence encodes CASSLGRGGNTEAFF.

About this clone itself: Sequence at one end of the junction differs from germline and may be a read error. CDR3 protein: CRATVVTEAFF. DNA of the CDR3: TGCAGGGCTACTGTAGTTACTGAAGCTTTCTTT. The V and J genes are TRBV20-1 and TRBJ1-1; D unresolved. The CDR3 covers 11 residues. Germline CDR1 DFQATT, CDR2 SNEGSKA (reference sequence).

The V and J genes are TRBV10-3 and TRBJ2-7, with 10 nucleotides matching TRBD1. V shed 6 bases, J shed 1 base, and the junction held 3 bases outside the gene matches. The CDR3 covers 14 residues. Germline CDR1 and CDR2: ENHRY and SYGVKD. CDR3 sequence (DNA): TGTGCCATCAGCCCGGGACAGGGGTCCTACGAGCAGTACTTC. Its protein is CAISPGQGSYEQYF.

This clone occurred many times. The genes are TRBV7-2 and TRBJ2-1, with D hard to call. Looked up from germline, CDR1 is SGHTA and CDR2 is FQGNSA. CDR3 length: 15 amino acids. The V end was cut by 6 bases, the J end by 2 bases, with 14 bases between. CDR3 sequence: CASRRNKNTYNEQFF. The CDR3 DNA reads as TGTGCCAGCAGGCGTAATAAGAATACCTACAATGAGCAGTTCTTC. The complete variable domain, with remaining parts taken from reference TRBV7-2 and TRBJ2-1, reads GAGVSQSPSNKVTEKGKDVELRCDPISGHTALYWYRQSLGQGLEFLIYFQGNSAPDKSGLPSDRFSAERTGGSVSTLTIQRTQQEDSAVYLCASRRNKNTYNEQFFGPGTRLTVL.

This sequence joins TRBV3-1 (or the pseudogene TRBV3-2) and TRBJ1-1; possibly TRBD1 for D (5 bases). Trimming removed 3 bases at V and 3 bases at J, with 17 bases between. From germline, CDR1 is LGHDT and CDR2 YNNKEL (reference sequence). This CDR3 spans 16 amino acids. CDR3 protein: CASSHDRGRVDTEAFF. The CDR3 DNA follows: TGTGCCAGCAGCCATGACCGGGGGAGGGTGGACACTGAAGCTTTCTTT.

This chain links TRBV19 with TRBJ1-5; TRBD1 matches 7 bases. Germline V gene data show CDR1 as LNHDA and CDR2 as SQIVND (reference sequence). The CDR3 loop spans 16 amino acids. Trimming at V came to 6 bases and at J to 2 bases, leaving 10 bases not matched to a gene. The CDR3 is CASRPERQGGNQPQHF. Written as DNA, the CDR3 is TGTGCCAGTAGGCCCGAAAGACAGGGTGGCAATCAGCCCCAGCATTTT.

The rearrangement joins TRBV5-1 to TRBJ2-1; perhaps TRBD1 as D (6 bases). From germline, CDR1 is SGHRS and CDR2 YFSETQ. The CDR3 totals 13 residues. With 4 bases removed from V and 5 bases from J, the gap between germline ends came to 10 bases. The CDR3: CASSPYRDNEQFF. In DNA form, the CDR3 reads TGCGCCAGCAGCCCATACAGGGACAATGAGCAGTTCTTC.

The V gene is TRBV11-2, the J gene TRBJ1-4; 11 nucleotides align to TRBD1. The CDR3 sequence is 16 residues long. The V gene's germline CDR1 is SGHAT and CDR2 FQNNGV. Trimming took 4 bases from V and 7 from J; bases not matched to a gene: 8. CDR3 DNA: TGTGCCAGCAGCTGGAGGACAGGGGGCTCGTCTGAAAAACTGTTTTTT. Its protein is CASSWRTGGSSEKLFF.

CDR3 nucleotide sequence: TGTGCCAGCAGTTTTCGGAGCAATCAGCCCCAGCATTTT. Translated: CASSFRSNQPQHF. The rearrangement joins TRBV12-3 or TRBV12-4 to TRBJ1-5; unclear D gene. The V gene lost 3 bases and the J gene lost 1 base, with 4 bases spanning the gap. The CDR3 is made up of 13 amino acids.

The chain has TRBV4-3 and TRBJ1-2; possibly TRBD1 for D (6 bases). The CDR3 runs 13 residues. Germline V gene data show CDR1 as LGHNA and CDR2 as YSLEER. V lost 4 bases and J 4 bases, leaving 10 bases between the germline ends. CDR3 sequence (DNA): TGCGCCAGCAGCCGGGACATGACCTATGGCTACACCTTC. Protein: CASSRDMTYGYTF.

This clone was seen more than once but under ten times. J is TRBJ1-5 and V is TRBV28; the D gene is possibly TRBD1 (5 bases). Trimming left V 6 bases short and J 6 bases short, with 12 bases between. This CDR3 comprises 13 residues. Germline CDR1 and CDR2: MDHEN and SYDVKM. This CDR3 reads CASSPGYSQPQHF. The CDR3 nucleotides are TGTGCCAGCAGCCCAGGGTACAGTCAGCCCCAGCATTTT.

The chain combines TRBV2 with TRBJ1-4, with D unresolved. The CDR3 runs to 13 residues. V gave up 8 bases and J gave up 4 bases, with 11 bases separating them. Germline V CDR1 and CDR2: SNHLY, FYNNEI. CDR3 protein: CASLRQINEKLFF. The CDR3 bases are TGTGCCAGCCTGAGACAAATTAATGAAAAACTGTTTTTT.

This sequence joins TRBV7-9 and TRBJ2-3; D may be TRBD1 (5 bases). This CDR3 has 17 amino acids. Germline V gene lookup returns CDR1 SEHNR and CDR2 FQNEAQ (reference sequence). The ends were cut back, 5 bases at V and 4 bases at J, with 22 bases in the middle. The DNA of the CDR3 is TGTGCCAGCAGCGCCCGCGGAGTCCGACAGCACCCAGATACGCAGTATTTT. Translated: CASSARGVRQHPDTQYF.

This chain uses TRBV11-2 with TRBJ1-2; 10 bases match TRBD1. CDR3 length equals 14 residues. J gave up 6 bases and V 4 bases, and 5 bases lay outside the gene matches. Germline-derived CDR1 and CDR2 are SGHAT and FQNNGV. CDR3 protein: CASSWRDRGDGYTF. The CDR3 coding sequence is TGTGCCAGCAGCTGGAGGGACAGGGGCGATGGCTACACCTTC.

CDR3 sequence reads: CASGLVLGGSNQPQHF. Written as DNA, the CDR3 is TGTGCTAGTGGTTTGGTACTTGGGGGGTCAAATCAGCCCCAGCATTTT. The chain combines TRBV12-5 with TRBJ1-5; D is possibly TRBD1 (5 bases). CDR1 LGHNT and CDR2 FRNRAP come from the germline V gene. There are 16 residues in the CDR3. Trimming cost V 0 bases and J 4 bases, with 13 bases left between them.

By share of the sample, this clone is medium-sized. The chain employs TRBV15 and TRBJ1-6; 10 bases match TRBD1. This CDR3 is built from 17 residues. The V gene's germline CDR1 is LNHNV and CDR2 YYDKDF (reference sequence). V trimming: 0 bases; J trimming: 8 bases; junction bases outside the gene matches: 7. The CDR3 DNA reads as TGTGCCACCAGCAGAGAGGGGCCGGGACAGGGGTATTCACCCCTCCACTTT. Protein: CATSREGPGQGYSPLHF.

The V call is TRBV19, the J call TRBJ2-1, with a possible D match to TRBD1 (6 bases). This CDR3 has 16 amino acids. The V end lost 10 bases, the J end lost 6 bases, and 25 bases lay between the germline ends. CDR1 LNHDA and CDR2 SQIVND come from the germline V gene (reference sequence). The CDR3 coding sequence is TGTGCCACCGCCTCCGTAGGGGGACCCCGGGGCAATGAGCAGTTCTTC. Its protein is CATASVGGPRGNEQFF.

The rearrangement joins TRBV30 to TRBJ2-3; D is possibly TRBD2 (5 bases). The CDR3 is 14 amino acids. V lost 0 bases and J lost 4, with 11 bases in between. Germline V gene sequence: CDR1 GTSNPN, CDR2 SVGIG (reference sequence). This CDR3 is CAWSVAGIADTQYF. DNA for the CDR3: TGTGCCTGGAGTGTTGCCGGGATTGCAGATACGCAGTATTTT. The full variable domain, completed using reference TRBV30 and TRBJ2-3, is SQTIHQWPATLVQPVGSPLSLECTVEGTSNPNLYWYRQAAGRGLQLLFYSVGIGQISSEVPQNLSASRPQDRQFILSSKKLLLSDSGFYLCAWSVAGIADTQYFGPGTRLTVL.

J is TRBJ2-3 and V is TRBV6-5, with D unclear. The CDR3 totals 11 residues. The V end was cut by 8 bases, the J end by 4 bases, with 7 bases between. Per germline, CDR1 MNHEY and CDR2 SVGAGI. The CDR3 protein is CASEGADTQYF. In DNA form, the CDR3 reads TGTGCCAGCGAAGGAGCAGATACGCAGTATTTT.

This sequence joins TRBV4-3 and TRBJ1-1, with D uncertain. The V end was cut by 4 bases, the J end by 4 bases, with 10 bases between. CDR1 LGHNA and CDR2 YSLEER come from the germline V gene. The CDR3 extends over 13 amino acids. CDR3 in amino acids: CASSLSSVTEAFF. CDR3 nucleotides: TGCGCCAGCAGCCTTTCGTCAGTCACTGAAGCTTTCTTT.

This rearrangement joins TRBV6-4 to TRBJ2-1; D uncertain. Trimming pared 5 bases from V and 2 bases from J, leaving 13 bases between. Germline loops: CDR1 MRHNA, CDR2 SNTAGT. There are 15 residues in the CDR3. The CDR3 loop reads CASSRSPAPYNEQFF. In DNA form, the CDR3 reads TGTGCCAGCAGTCGTTCCCCAGCGCCCTACAATGAGCAGTTCTTC.

The CDR3 here is CASSPRGGSSYEQYF. The CDR3 DNA reads as TGCGCCAGCAGCCCACGGGGCGGGAGCTCCTACGAGCAGTACTTC. The chain couples TRBV5-1 to TRBJ2-7, with 7 bases that match TRBD2. The CDR3 has 15 amino acids. Germline values: CDR1 SGHRS, CDR2 YFSETQ. With 4 bases clipped from V and 0 bases from J, the junction kept 7 bases outside the gene matches.

To note about this clone: Other DNA sequences in this sample translate to the same CDR3. The J gene is TRBJ2-7, the V gene TRBV6-1; perhaps TRBD2 as D (5 bases). The germline V gene has CDR1 MNHNS and CDR2 SASEGT. V was clipped by 3 bases and J by 2 bases, with 8 bases between them. This CDR3 comprises 13 residues. The CDR3 loop reads CASSDRGAYEQYF. CDR3 coding DNA: TGTGCCAGCAGTGACCGGGGAGCCTACGAGCAGTACTTC.

This rearrangement joins TRBV18 to TRBJ1-1; D remains ambiguous. Trimming left V 3 bases short and J 1 base short, with 9 bases between. The germline CDR1 and CDR2 sequences are KGHSH and LQKENI. CDR3 length equals 14 residues. CDR3: CASSPRAGNTEAFF. DNA for the CDR3: TGTGCCAGCTCACCGCGGGCGGGGAACACTGAAGCTTTCTTT.